This T cell receptor beta chain was recovered during a study of regulatory T cells in long-lasting Graves disease. Trimming took off 3 bases at V and 5 bases at J, with 11 bases between the two ends. The CDR3 spans 15 residues. CDR1 KGHSH and CDR2 LQKENI come from the germline V gene. Relying on iRepertoire HTBI primers and Arm-PCR of CDR3 regions, the team built TCR beta libraries. Each CDR3 protein gets one entry after TCRdb re-called the multiplex PCR reads with MiXCR. This table has a few hundred thousand distinct CDR3 sequences, over 15% appearing once. The time point is: newly diagnosed GD, antithyroid drugs for less than 3 months. TCR sequences were obtained from RNA taken from PBMCs. Study-wide results and limits: Persistent disease preferred TRBV28, TRBJ1-2 and TRBJ2-5.

This clonotype has a count of ten or more. Antigen unknown. These data were also reused for a study on T cells in Graves' hyperthyroidism and ophthalmopathy. From that second work: During a first-round RT-PCR of the TCR CDR3, the HTBI primer set was used.

This rearrangement joins TRBV18 to TRBJ1-6; no clear D. This specimen was peripheral blood mononuclear cells (PBMCs), taken at new diagnosis, from a patient treated with antithyroid drugs. The source of this sequence is a man aged 35-49 years with Graves disease. The CDR3 sequence is CASSPMRGDNSPLHF. CDR3 DNA sequence: TGTGCCAGCTCACCTATGCGCGGGGATAATTCACCCCTCCACTTT.